This record covers a single T cell receptor beta chain. Sequencing used immunoSEQ multiplex PCR; TCRdb keeps in-frame clones, though not all of them. The sample gives around 70,000 clones, about 80% of which show up once; 35% to 50% is in the top ten. These data belong to a study of blood T cell repertoires in COVID-19. Per germline, CDR1 ENHRY and CDR2 SYGVKD. The V and J ends lost 7 bases and 1 base respectively, with 13 bases between them. CDR3 size: 14 residues. Sequencing was performed on peripheral blood. This TCR derives from a man older than 75 with acute or convalescent COVID-19. The chain combines TRBV10-3 with TRBJ1-1, with a tentative D call TRBD1 (5 bases). This CDR3 is CAIMAGMENTEAFF. Written as DNA, the CDR3 is TGTGCCATCATGGCAGGGATGGAGAACACTGAAGCTTTCTTT.